This T cell receptor (beta chain) comes out of a study of shared clonotypes between healthy human individuals. At the level of the study: Aged between 18 and 49, the donors were a couple of women and three men. Study results and limitations: On the whole, naive subsets had larger estimated richness than memory subsets had.

Assay execution proceeded at the deep level. Under the authors' procedure: Filtering of immunoSEQ junctional sequences could not match full-length read filtering. The repertoire was sequenced with immunoSEQ multiplex PCR; TCRdb's copy has only in-frame clones and lacks some. Clonal size and the V and J genes are those of that table, whereas D and trimming came from the DNA. The sample records about 800,000 clones, roughly 96% being singletons. Terminally differentiated effector memory CD45RA+ cells were left out of the naive CD8 fraction, which was CD45RO-negative and positively selected for CCR7. Notes on this clone: The target antigen is unknown.

In germline, CDR1 is SGHAT, CDR2 FQNNGV. Trimming took off 5 bases at V and 2 bases at J, with 17 bases between the two ends. This CDR3 has 16 residues. Sequencing was performed on naive CD8+ T cells sorted from blood. The receptor was derived from a man aged 25 to 45 in good health. The chain couples TRBV11-2 to TRBJ2-3, with TRBD1 as a possible D gene (5 bases). In DNA form, the CDR3 reads TGTGCCAGCAGCGATCTGACAGTCCTCATCACAGATACGCAGTATTTT. Its protein product is CASSDLTVLITDTQYF.